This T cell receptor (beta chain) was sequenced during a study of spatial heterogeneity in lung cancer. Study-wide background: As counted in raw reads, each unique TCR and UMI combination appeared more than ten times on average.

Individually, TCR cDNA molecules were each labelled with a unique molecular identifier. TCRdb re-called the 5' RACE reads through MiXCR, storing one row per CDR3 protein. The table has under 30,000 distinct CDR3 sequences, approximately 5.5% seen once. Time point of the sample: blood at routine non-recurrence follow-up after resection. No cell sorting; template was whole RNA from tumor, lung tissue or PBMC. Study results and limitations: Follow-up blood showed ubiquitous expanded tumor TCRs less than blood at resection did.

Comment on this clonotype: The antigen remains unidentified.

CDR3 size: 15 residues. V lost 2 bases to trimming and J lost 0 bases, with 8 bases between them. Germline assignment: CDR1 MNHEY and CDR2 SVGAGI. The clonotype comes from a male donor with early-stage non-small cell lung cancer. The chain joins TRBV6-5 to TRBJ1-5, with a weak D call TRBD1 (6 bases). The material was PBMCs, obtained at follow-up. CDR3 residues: CASSYQGNSNQPQHF. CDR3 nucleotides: TGTGCCAGCAGTTACCAGGGGAATAGCAATCAGCCCCAGCATTTT.